This TCR beta chain came from a study of T cell changes during pregnancy in multiple sclerosis (dated by TCRdb to about 2019). In terms of the full investigation: In women with multiple sclerosis, the researchers looked at how the T cell repertoire shifted as pregnancy progressed.

CDR1 MNHEY and CDR2 SMNVEV were looked up in the germline V gene (reference sequence). V lost 4 bases and J lost 0 bases; the stretch between them is 7 bases long. The CDR3 goes from the cysteine to the phenylalanine over 15 residues. The only DNA kept is the CDR3, 45 bases in frame from the first base. Library preparation was by the immunoSEQ multiplex PCR assay. Here the immuneACCESS table is served through TCRdb, limited to in-frame sequences with V and J called. Missing clones are a known gap in these copies; in checked studies unresolved V genes cover under half, and the rest lacks a known reason. This sample lists 95,000 to 110,000 clones; around 94% were detected once. The top ten hold 0.75% to 0.95% of the sample. To note about this clone: The antigen this receptor binds is unknown. There are no base qualities to consult, and no much larger clone falls within one base.

This TCR derives from a female donor with multiple sclerosis, enrolled in a pregnancy study. The sequence links TRBV27 to TRBJ2-6, with the D gene uncertain. Here the sequenced sample was peripheral blood, taken after pregnancy. The sequenced DNA: TGTGCCAGCAGTTCAATGAGCTCTGGGGCCAACGTCCTGACTTTC. It specifies CASSSMSSGANVLTF.